The 23 T cell receptor beta chains listed next were all sequenced from one sample in a study of early T cells in non-severe SARS-CoV-2 infection. TCRdb re-analysed the 5' RACE reads in MiXCR, keeping a single row per CDR3 protein. This sample yields approximately 70,000 distinct CDR3 sequences, of which roughly 15% are seen a single time; roughly an eighth belongs to the top ten. The sequencing input was whole blood. The source of these receptors is an adult who was a healthcare worker with PCR-confirmed SARS-CoV-2 infection or an uninfected control (not recorded which).

This clonotype came up a few times. This rearrangement joins TRBV4-2 to TRBJ1-2, with D perhaps TRBD1 (5 bases). Per germline, CDR1 LGHNA and CDR2 YNFKEQ. V was trimmed by 0 bases and J by 5 bases, leaving 13 bases between them. CDR3 length: 15 residues. CDR3 sequence: CASSQETAEGYGYTF. CDR3 coding DNA: TGTGCCAGCAGCCAAGAAACAGCCGAGGGGTATGGCTACACCTTC.

The J gene is TRBJ2-5, the V gene TRBV11-2, with 10 bases aligning to TRBD2. Looked up from germline, CDR1 is SGHAT and CDR2 is FQNNGV. The CDR3 runs 15 residues. J lost 1 base, V lost 5 bases, and 4 bases had no gene match. This chain's CDR3 is CASSRSGGTQETQYF. The CDR3 nucleotides read TGTGCCAGCAGCCGTAGCGGGGGGACCCAAGAGACCCAGTACTTC.

The chain links TRBV25-1 to TRBJ2-1; D is ambiguous. The V end was cut by 1 base, the J end by 7 bases, with 5 bases between. The CDR3 contains 12 residues. The germline V gene encodes CDR1 MGHDK and CDR2 SYGVNS. CDR3 in DNA: TGTGCCAGCAGTGAATGGGGAAATGAGCAGTTCTTC. The encoded protein is CASSEWGNEQFF.

This clonotype was seen repeatedly, ten times or more. This sequence joins TRBV4-2 and TRBJ2-7; 12 bases agree with TRBD2. V was clipped by 0 bases and J by 5 bases; unmatched bases: 5. Germline values: CDR1 LGHNA, CDR2 YNFKEQ. The CDR3 consists of 16 residues. The CDR3 DNA follows: TGTGCCAGCAGCCAAGATCAGCTAGCGGGGGGGCACGAGCAGTACTTC. Amino acids: CASSQDQLAGGHEQYF.

The genes are TRBV18 and TRBJ1-2, with no clear D. The CDR3 totals 13 residues. V was clipped by 3 bases and J by 7 bases, with 12 bases between them. CDR1 is KGHSH, CDR2 LQKENI, per germline. CDR3 bases: TGTGCCAGCTCACCCCTAAGCTTGGGTGGCTACACCTTC. It encodes CASSPLSLGGYTF.

This clonotype was counted only a few times. The chain has TRBV2 and TRBJ2-1; D gene unclear. Germline V gene data show CDR1 as SNHLY and CDR2 as FYNNEI. Trimming left V 2 bases short and J 7 bases short, with 12 bases between. This CDR3 contains 14 residues. DNA for the CDR3: TGTGCCAGCAGTGAAAGCAGGTGGGGAAATGAGCAGTTCTTC. This codes for CASSESRWGNEQFF.

The genes are TRBV12-3 or TRBV12-4 and TRBJ2-5, with unresolved D. The CDR3 contains 13 residues. V lost 5 bases and J 0 bases, leaving 7 bases between the germline ends. CDR3 loop: CASSRSNQETQYF. CDR3 coding DNA: TGTGCCAGCAGTCGGAGTAACCAAGAGACCCAGTACTTC.

This clonotype was detected ten times or more. V and J are TRBV10-1 and TRBJ2-2; D not resolved. The CDR3 runs to 13 residues. Germline V gene lookup returns CDR1 WNHNN and CDR2 SYGVQD (reference sequence). V was cut by 6 bases and J by 4 bases, with 9 bases left in between. The CDR3 DNA is TGCGCCAGCAGCTTGGACCTCACCGGGGAGCTGTTTTTT. Its protein is CASSLDLTGELFF.

This clonotype was seen only a few times. The rearrangement joins TRBV14 to TRBJ1-2; D is perhaps TRBD1 (5 bases). V shed 8 bases and J shed 6 bases, with 25 bases lying between them. This CDR3 is built from 16 residues. Germline-derived CDR1 and CDR2 are SGHDN and FVKESK. The CDR3 DNA sequence: TGTGCCAGCTCCGCGCGGCAGGGAGTATATGGAAATGGCTACACCTTC. Protein product: CASSARQGVYGNGYTF.

This clonotype occurred a few times. V usage is TRBV12-3 or TRBV12-4 and J usage is TRBJ1-1, with TRBD1 identical over 7 bases. Trimming removed 5 bases from V and 1 base from J; junction bases left unmatched: 7. The CDR3 contains 15 residues. CDR3 sequence reads: CASSTGDMTNTEAFF. The DNA for the CDR3 is TGTGCCAGCAGTACAGGGGACATGACGAACACTGAAGCTTTCTTT.

The gene calls are TRBV19 and TRBJ2-7; the match to TRBD1 covers 9 bases. Losses at the gene ends were 6 bases for V and 2 bases for J; bases not matched to a gene: 5. The CDR3 is 14 residues long. CDR1 and CDR2 (germline): LNHDA, SQIVND (reference sequence). CDR3 amino acids: CASRQGANPYEQYF. In DNA, the CDR3 is TGTGCCAGTAGACAGGGGGCGAACCCCTACGAGCAGTACTTC.

This clonotype was recorded a few times. The genes are TRBV11-1 and TRBJ2-3, with D perhaps matching TRBD1 or TRBD2 (6 bases each). This CDR3 has 15 residues. Germline V gene lookup returns CDR1 SGHAT and CDR2 FQDESV (reference sequence). V was pared by 5 bases and J by 6 bases, with 18 bases between. The CDR3 nucleotides are TGTGCCAGCAGCCCCCCGGGGGCGTTGTGGGATACGCAGTATTTT. Amino acid sequence: CASSPPGALWDTQYF.

This clonotype was seen only a few times. This chain links TRBV7-6 with TRBJ1-1; tentative D call: TRBD1 (5 bases). In germline, CDR1 is SGHVS, CDR2 FNYEAQ. V was pared by 1 base and J by 5 bases, with 8 bases between. This CDR3 spans 13 amino acids. Written as DNA, the CDR3 is TGTGCCAGCAGCTTAGTACAGGAAACTGAAGCTTTCTTT. Protein product: CASSLVQETEAFF. The full variable domain, rest sourced from reference TRBV7-6 and TRBJ1-1, is GAGVSQSPRYKVTKRGQDVALRCDPISGHVSLYWYRQALGQGPEFLTYFNYEAQQDKSGLPNDRFSAERPEGSISTLTIQRTEQRDSAMYRCASSLVQETEAFFGQGTRLTVV.

This clonotype was seen repeatedly, ten times or more. The chain recombines TRBV7-9 with TRBJ1-1, with D perhaps TRBD1 (6 bases). The CDR3 consists of 15 residues. V lost 5 bases to trimming and J lost 2 bases, with 15 bases between them. Germline CDR1 SEHNR, CDR2 FQNEAQ (reference sequence). CDR3: CASSPPGTSNTEAFF. The CDR3, as DNA: TGTGCCAGCAGCCCCCCAGGGACATCTAACACTGAAGCTTTCTTT. Drawing the rest from reference TRBV7-9 and TRBJ1-1, the complete variable domain is DTGVSQNPRHKITKRGQNVTFRCDPISEHNRLYWYRQTLGQGPEFLTYFQNEAQLEKSRLLSDRFSAERPKGSFSTLEIQRTEQGDSAMYLCASSPPGTSNTEAFFGQGTRLTVV.

In this sample, this clonotype turned up many times. Written as DNA, the CDR3 is TGCAGTGCCCTCTCTACCACCGGGACAGATACGCAGTATTTT. Its protein is CSALSTTGTDTQYF. The chain joins TRBV20-1 to TRBJ2-3, with D unclear. The V gene lost 6 bases and the J gene lost 3 bases, with 16 bases spanning the gap. CDR3 length: 14 residues. Germline lookup yields CDR1 DFQATT and CDR2 SNEGSKA (reference sequence).

The V and J genes are TRBV28 and TRBJ1-5, with a possible D match to TRBD1 (5 bases). Trimming took off 3 bases at V and 6 bases at J, with 15 bases between the two ends. Germline V gene sequence: CDR1 MDHEN, CDR2 SYDVKM. The CDR3 is 15 residues long. In DNA form, the CDR3 reads TGTGCCAGCAGTTTTTGGCTGGACGGGGCTCAGCCCCAGCATTTT. Its protein is CASSFWLDGAQPQHF.

The chain carries TRBV7-9 and TRBJ1-1, with a tentative D call TRBD1 (6 bases). The CDR3 loop spans 13 amino acids. Trimming removed 1 base at V and 6 bases at J, with 9 bases between. Germline V gene sequence: CDR1 SEHNR, CDR2 FQNEAQ (reference sequence). CDR3 nucleotides: TGTGCCAGCAGCTTAGGGGGGGCATCTGAAGCTTTCTTT. This gives the protein CASSLGGASEAFF. Full variable domain (rest looked up from reference TRBV7-9 and TRBJ1-1): DTGVSQNPRHKITKRGQNVTFRCDPISEHNRLYWYRQTLGQGPEFLTYFQNEAQLEKSRLLSDRFSAERPKGSFSTLEIQRTEQGDSAMYLCASSLGGASEAFFGQGTRLTVV.

The CDR3 nucleotides are TGCAGCGTTGAAGAGCGAGGACAGGCCACTGAAGCTTTCTTT. It codes for CSVEERGQATEAFF. The chain joins TRBV29-1 to TRBJ1-1, with TRBD1 matching over 7 bases. This CDR3 contains 14 residues. With V trimmed by 0 bases and J by 4 bases, 5 bases remained unmatched. The germline V gene encodes CDR1 SQVTM and CDR2 ANQGSEA. Drawing the rest from reference TRBV29-1 and TRBJ1-1, the complete variable domain is SAVISQKPSRDICQRGTSLTIQCQVDSQVTMMFWYRQQPGQSLTLIATANQGSEATYESGFVIDKFPISRPNLTFSTLTVSNMSPEDSSIYLCSVEERGQATEAFFGQGTRLTVV.

This clonotype was seen only a few times. The chain has TRBV21-1 and TRBJ1-4. TRBV21-1 is deemed a pseudogene. This CDR3 is built from 22 residues. CDR3 coding DNA: TGTGCCAGCAGCAAGAGCCAGGGCAACACTAGTAGCGGAGATCCAACTAATGAAAAACTGTTTTTT. Its protein is CASSKSQGNTSSGDPTNEKLFF.

The CDR3 DNA reads TGTGCCAGCACCCAAGGGCAGTATAAAAACATTCAGTACTTC. Protein: CASTQGQYKNIQYF. The rearrangement uses TRBV2 and TRBJ2-4; D is unclear. The CDR3 runs to 14 residues. In germline, CDR1 is SNHLY, CDR2 FYNNEI. Trimming stripped 7 bases from V and 4 bases from J, with 14 bases between.

This clonotype was recorded many times. The J gene is TRBJ2-5, the V gene TRBV7-2, with TRBD1 as a possible D gene (6 bases). The germline CDR1 and CDR2 sequences are SGHTA and FQGNSA. The CDR3 runs to 13 residues. Trimming pared 6 bases from V and 4 bases from J, leaving 12 bases between. The CDR3 protein is CASSKTGVETQYF. CDR3 nucleotides: TGTGCCAGCAGTAAGACAGGTGTAGAGACCCAGTACTTC.

This clonotype was seen more than once but under ten times. This sequence joins TRBV7-7 and TRBJ2-2; D remains unclear. V was cut by 3 bases and J by 0 bases, with 8 bases left in between. The CDR3 has 15 amino acids. CDR1 SSHAT and CDR2 FNYEAQ come from the germline V gene (reference sequence). CDR3 residues: CASSFGPTNTGELFF. The CDR3, as DNA: TGTGCCAGCAGCTTCGGGCCGACGAACACCGGGGAGCTGTTTTTT.

This clonotype was detected many times. Here the CDR3 DNA reads TGCGCCAGCAGTGAGTACGGCAGGGGCATAGATACGCAGTATTTT. Translation: CASSEYGRGIDTQYF. This chain joins TRBV10-1 and TRBJ2-3; D possibly corresponds to TRBD1 (6 bases). This CDR3 contains 15 residues. The germline gives CDR1 WNHNN, CDR2 SYGVQD (reference sequence). V was cut by 1 base and J by 5 bases, with 13 bases left in between.